The rows below give T cell receptor beta chains drawn from one sample of a study of shared clonotypes between healthy human individuals. TCRdb's copy holds only in-frame clones and misses some; the assay was immunoSEQ multiplex PCR. The table includes some 2 million clones, approximately 94% detected once. Sample: naive CD8+ T cells sorted from blood. All receptors derive from a man younger than 30 in good health. CDR3s include the opening cysteine and the closing phenylalanine or tryptophan. D genes are given only for firm matches. Clone size is not always given. Where it is, it says once, few, many or a class for expanded clones.

d_call j_call v_call clone_size cdr3_nt cdr3_aa
TRBD1 TRBJ2-1 TRBV4-1 NA TGCGCCAGCAGCCCCTACTATCAAGGGGGCTTCTTCTACAATGAGCAGTTCTTC CASSPYYQGGFFYNEQFF
NA TRBJ2-3 TRBV10-3 NA TGTGCCATCAGTGACATCAAGGCAGATACGCAGTATTTT CAISDIKADTQYF
NA TRBJ1-2 TRBV28 NA TGTGCCAGCAGGTTGCCTGGGGGGATTCTTAACTATGGCTACACCTTC CASRLPGGILNYGYTF
NA TRBJ1-1 TRBV30 NA TGTGCCTGGAGTGTAGGTCGGATGAACACTGAAGCTTTCTTT CAWSVGRMNTEAFF
NA TRBJ2-7 TRBV5-1 NA TGCGCCAGCAGCTCAGGACCTACCTACGAGCAGTACTTC CASSSGPTYEQYF
NA TRBJ2-7 TRBV6-1 NA TGTGCCAGCCGTTGGGGGACGCCTCCCTACGAGCAGTACTTC CASRWGTPPYEQYF
TRBD1 TRBJ2-7 TRBV2 NA TGTGCCAGCCTTCGGACAGGGACCTACGAGCAGTACTTC CASLRTGTYEQYF
TRBD2 TRBJ2-5 TRBV7-2 NA TGTGCCGTAGGACTAGTAGAGACCCAGTACTTC CAVGLVETQYF
NA TRBJ2-5 TRBV2 NA TGTGCCAGCAGTGAAATCCTACAAGAGACCCAGTACTTC CASSEILQETQYF
NA TRBJ2-2 TRBV2 NA TGTGCCAGCAGTTGGAATGGTATGGAGACGAACACCGGGGAGCTGTTTTTT CASSWNGMETNTGELFF
TRBD1 TRBJ2-7 TRBV2 once TGTGCCAGCGAGGGGGCCAGAGAGCAGTACTTC CASEGAREQYF
NA TRBJ1-1 TRBV11-2 NA TGTGCCAGCAGCTTTAGTGGGCTCAACACTGAAGCTTTCTTT CASSFSGLNTEAFF
NA TRBJ2-7 TRBV7-3 NA TGTGCCAGCAGCCCAAACCCCAGCTCCTACGAGCAGTACTTC CASSPNPSSYEQYF
TRBD1 TRBJ2-5 TRBV7-9 NA TGTGCCAGCAGCCAACAGGGGATAGGAGAGACCCAGTACTTC CASSQQGIGETQYF
NA TRBJ2-7 TRBV30 NA TGTGCCTGGAGACAAAGTTGGGGGAGCTCCTACGAGCAGTACTTC CAWRQSWGSSYEQYF
NA TRBJ1-2 TRBV30 NA TGTGCCTGGAGTGTCGGAGGGATCCTCTACGGCTACACCTTC CAWSVGGILYGYTF
TRBD1 TRBJ2-5 TRBV5-1 once TGCGCCAGCAGCTCTGGACAGGCCTTCCAAGAGACCCAGTACTTC CASSSGQAFQETQYF
NA TRBJ2-1 TRBV6-4 NA TGTGCCAGCAGTGCTGACCGGGAAGGCAAATACAATGAGCAGTTCTTC CASSADREGKYNEQFF
NA TRBJ2-5 TRBV5-1 NA TGCGCCAGCAGCCCGGAGAGAGCGTCCGGCGGGGAGACCCAGTACTTC CASSPERASGGETQYF
NA TRBJ2-7 TRBV5-8 NA TGTGCCAGCAGCTTGGCACAAGCCTACGAGCAGTACTTC CASSLAQAYEQYF
NA TRBJ2-1 TRBV5-4 few TGTGCCAGCAGCTTGGAGTACAATGAGCAGTTCTTC CASSLEYNEQFF
TRBD2 TRBJ2-5 TRBV28 once TGTGCCAGCAGTTTTCGTTGGACTAGCGGGGGCCAGTACCAAGAGACCCAGTACTTC CASSFRWTSGGQYQETQYF
NA TRBJ2-7 TRBV6-5 NA TGTGCCAGCAGTTACTCAACGGGGTCTCTGCCCTACGAGCAGTACTTC CASSYSTGSLPYEQYF
NA TRBJ2-5 TRBV27 NA TGTGCCAGCAGCCCTGGATGGAGGGTCGGGACCCAGTACTTC CASSPGWRVGTQYF
NA TRBJ2-2 TRBV2 NA TGTGCCAGCAGTGATGAGGTGGCGGGGGCGCACACCGGGGAGCTGTTTTTT CASSDEVAGAHTGELFF
NA TRBJ2-3 TRBV6-5 once TGTGCCAGCAGTCTAGCATTCACAGATACGCAGTATTTT CASSLAFTDTQYF
NA TRBJ2-5 TRBV18 NA TGTGCCAGCTCACACGTCGAGTTCCAAGAGACCCAGTACTTC CASSHVEFQETQYF
TRBD1 TRBJ2-5 TRBV28 NA TGTGCCAGCAGTTTATCCGGACAGGGAGAGAACCAACCCTTCTTCTACCAAGAGACCCAGTACTTC CASSLSGQGENQPFFYQETQYF
TRBD1 TRBJ2-1 TRBV4-2 NA TGTGCCAGCAGCCAGGGGACAGCCTTTCCCATCTTAAGCCTAACTTACGTAAACAATGAGCAGTTCTTC CASSQGTAFPILSLTYVNNEQFF
NA TRBJ1-2 TRBV7-9 few TGTGCCAGCAGCTTAGAATCAGGGACGGGTGGCTACACCTTC CASSLESGTGGYTF
TRBD2 TRBJ2-1 TRBV28 NA TGTGCCAGCAGTTTGGTAGCGGGGGGAGACAATGAGCAGTTCTTC CASSLVAGGDNEQFF
NA TRBJ2-4 TRBV4-1 NA TGCGCCAGCAGCCAAGACTCGGGGGCTCGAAACATTCAGTACTTC CASSQDSGARNIQYF
TRBD1 TRBJ1-5 TRBV6-5 NA TGTGCCAGCAGCTACTCCGGGACAGGGATGAATCAGCCCCAGCATTTT CASSYSGTGMNQPQHF
TRBD2 TRBJ2-1 TRBV20-1 NA TGCAGTGCGGCTAGCGGCGATGAGCAGTTCTTC CSAASGDEQFF
NA TRBJ2-7 TRBV4-1 NA TGCGCCAGCAGCTCAATAATGGGGCCCACCTACGAGCAGTACTTC CASSSIMGPTYEQYF
NA TRBJ1-4 TRBV28 NA TGTGCCAGCAGTTCCCCTCGGGGGTTGGGTGAAAAACTGTTTTTT CASSSPRGLGEKLFF
TRBD2 TRBJ2-7 TRBV5-6 NA TGTGCCAGCAGCTGGGGACGACTAGCGGGGCACTACGAGCAGTACTTC CASSWGRLAGHYEQYF
TRBD2 TRBJ2-2 TRBV7-2 NA TGTGCCAGCAGCCATGGGATAGCGGGAGGAACCGGGGAGCTGTTTTTT CASSHGIAGGTGELFF
NA TRBJ1-5 TRBV28 NA TGTGCCAGCAGTTTAATCTTAGGGGAGAATCAGCCCCAGCATTTT CASSLILGENQPQHF
NA TRBJ1-3 TRBV2 NA TGTGCCAGCAGGGATGCGCGGGGCACCATATATTTT CASRDARGTIYF
TRBD1 TRBJ1-1 TRBV6-5 NA TGTGCCAGCAGTTACTCTACAGGGGGCCGAACTGAAGCTTTCTTT CASSYSTGGRTEAFF
NA TRBJ1-2 TRBV4-3 NA TGCGCCAGCAGCCTCGAACAGAGGGCCTATGGCTACACCTTC CASSLEQRAYGYTF
TRBD1 TRBJ2-7 TRBV5-3 few TGTGCCAGAAGCCTGAGGGGGCCGTGTTCCGAGGGGGAGCAGTACTTC CARSLRGPCSEGEQYF